The present T cell receptor (beta chain) was sequenced within a study of CD8 T cells in ankylosing spondylitis. The V segment lost 2 bases and the J segment 0 bases; nucleotides outside the gene matches: 13. Germline CDR1 and CDR2: MNHEY and SVGEGT. This CDR3 is built from 20 residues. Scientists made TCR beta libraries using quantitative 5'-RACE with molecular barcodes. TCRdb fed the 5' RACE reads into MiXCR, producing one record per CDR3 protein. The sample consists of around 490,000 distinct CDR3 sequences, roughly 5.3% of them appearing once. Findings and caveats of the study: As reported, disease-linked clones showed significant enrichment in matched ankylosing spondylitis synovial fluid. Seemingly distinctive of ankylosing spondylitis blood was a TCR beta motif formed by eight highly homologous variants. Certain motif variants had earlier appeared in reactive arthritis synovial fluid and blood.

This clonotype was picked up a small number of times. Its antigen is not known. This chain connects TRBV6-2 or TRBV6-3 to TRBJ2-6; 7 bases agree with TRBD1. The TCR sequence derives from a male donor with ankylosing spondylitis. Sequences were obtained from blood, either unsorted or a sorted T cell fraction (not recorded which). As DNA, the CDR3 is TGTGCCAGCAGTTACGAGAAGCCGGGACAGATTTCCTCTGGGGCCAACGTCCTGACTTTC. This codes for CASSYEKPGQISSGANVLTF.